This T cell receptor (beta chain) appears in the sequencing data of a study of T cells after yellow fever vaccination. Study results and limitations: Most primary-vaccination clones recurred post-booster (approximately 96% CD4, over 70% CD8). The secondary response was weaker but peaked faster, day 5 versus 15.

Only a few counts were recorded for this clonotype. Its target is unknown. The germline gives CDR1 SGHRS, CDR2 YFSETQ. Trimming removed 3 bases from V and 4 bases from J, with 16 bases in between. The CDR3 totals 15 residues. Making TCR cDNA involved 5'RACE template switching, which added UMIs and a universal primer site. TCRdb passed the 5' RACE reads through MiXCR, listing each CDR3 protein once. In the table there are 300,000 or so distinct CDR3 sequences, 10% to 15% of which are singletons. The chain couples TRBV5-1 to TRBJ2-5; perhaps TRBD2 as D (6 bases). The sample was CD4+ T cells sorted from PBMCs, taken 45 days after the yellow fever booster vaccination. The TCR was taken from a man in his thirties or forties who received the YFV17D yellow fever vaccine. The CDR3 bases are TGCGCCAGCAGCTCCGTTCCCGGGAGCGGAGAGACCCAGTACTTC. Translating gives CASSSVPGSGETQYF.